This T cell receptor (beta chain) was identified during a study of blood T cell repertoires in COVID-19. Study information: The study drew acute and convalescent COVID-19 samples from the United States, Italy and Spain. T cells, B-cell-depleted T cells, or PBMCs supplied cDNA or gDNA.

The length of the CDR3 is 12 residues. V was clipped by 10 bases and J by 3 bases, with 10 bases between them. Looked up from germline, CDR1 is KGHDR and CDR2 is SFDVKD. Original data processing: Reference gene primer amplification yielded estimated nucleated cell counts. Clones were sequenced by immunoSEQ multiplex PCR, and TCRdb holds only the in-frame ones, with some missing. V and J calls and clone size are as listed in that table; D and trimming were resolved from the DNA. The sample includes about 210,000 clones, around nine tenths seen only once; the top ten take 4.5% to 5.5%. The V and J genes are TRBV24-1 and TRBJ2-3; tentative D call: TRBD1 (5 bases). This receptor was taken from a woman aged 40-49 years with acute or convalescent COVID-19. Material: peripheral blood. The CDR3 coding sequence is TGTGCCACAAGGGGTACGACAGATACGCAGTATTTT. It encodes CATRGTTDTQYF.